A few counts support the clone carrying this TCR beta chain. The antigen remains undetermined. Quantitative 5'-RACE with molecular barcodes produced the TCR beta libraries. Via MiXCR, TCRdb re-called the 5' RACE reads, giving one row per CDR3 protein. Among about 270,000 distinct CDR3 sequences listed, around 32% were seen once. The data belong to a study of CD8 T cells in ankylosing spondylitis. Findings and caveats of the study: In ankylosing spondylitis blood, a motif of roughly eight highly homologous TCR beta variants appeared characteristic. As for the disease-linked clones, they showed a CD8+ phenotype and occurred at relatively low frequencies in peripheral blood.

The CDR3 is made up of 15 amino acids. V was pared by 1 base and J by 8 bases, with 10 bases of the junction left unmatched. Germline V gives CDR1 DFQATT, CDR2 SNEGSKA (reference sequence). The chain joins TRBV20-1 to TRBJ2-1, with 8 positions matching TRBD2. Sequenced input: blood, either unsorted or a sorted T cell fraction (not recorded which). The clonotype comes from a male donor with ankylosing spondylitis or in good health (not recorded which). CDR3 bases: TGCAGTGCTAGAGCTGTAGCGGGGAGTCCCTATGAGCAGTTCTTC. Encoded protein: CSARAVAGSPYEQFF.